The subject of this entry is one T cell receptor beta chain. Its specificity is unknown. The data were obtained in a study of cytomegalovirus exposure and HLA in healthy donors. For the study at large: Falling in the Caucasian-associated ancestry cluster were 80% to 90% of approximately 400 genotyped donors.

Points from the study as a whole: Researchers had no immune exposure information except CMV serostatus available. A later analysis found that most CMV-associated TCR beta chains appeared HLA-restricted.

Primers included in the PCR were 60 Vbeta and 13 Jbeta primers. Assay used: immunoSEQ multiplex PCR; TCRdb lists only in-frame clones, some missing. The sample lists 150,000 to 180,000 clones; under 85% were seen once. The sequence derives from a man aged 18 to 29 in good health and CMV-seronegative. Sequencing was performed on PBMCs.

DNA for the CDR3: TGTGCCATCAGGAGGACAGGGGATAAGAACTATGGCTACACCTTC. Translating gives CAIRRTGDKNYGYTF. The gene calls are TRBV10-3 and TRBJ1-2; 9 bases map to TRBD1. V gave up 6 bases and J gave up 2 bases; unmatched junction bases: 7. CDR3 length: 15 amino acids. Per the germline V gene, CDR1 is ENHRY and CDR2 is SYGVKD.